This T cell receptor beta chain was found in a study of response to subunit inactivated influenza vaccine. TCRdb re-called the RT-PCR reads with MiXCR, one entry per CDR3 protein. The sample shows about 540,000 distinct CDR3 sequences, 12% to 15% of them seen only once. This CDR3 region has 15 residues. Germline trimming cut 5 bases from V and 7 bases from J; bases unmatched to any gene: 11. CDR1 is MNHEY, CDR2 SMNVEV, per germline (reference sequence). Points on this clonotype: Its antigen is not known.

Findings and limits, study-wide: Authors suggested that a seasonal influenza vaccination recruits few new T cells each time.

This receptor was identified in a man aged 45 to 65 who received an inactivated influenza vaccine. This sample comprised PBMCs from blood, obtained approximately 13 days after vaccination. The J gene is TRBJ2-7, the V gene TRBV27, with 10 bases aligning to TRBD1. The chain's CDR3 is CASSLTGGVAYEQYF. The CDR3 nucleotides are TGTGCCAGCAGTCTGACAGGGGGCGTTGCGTATGAGCAGTACTTC.